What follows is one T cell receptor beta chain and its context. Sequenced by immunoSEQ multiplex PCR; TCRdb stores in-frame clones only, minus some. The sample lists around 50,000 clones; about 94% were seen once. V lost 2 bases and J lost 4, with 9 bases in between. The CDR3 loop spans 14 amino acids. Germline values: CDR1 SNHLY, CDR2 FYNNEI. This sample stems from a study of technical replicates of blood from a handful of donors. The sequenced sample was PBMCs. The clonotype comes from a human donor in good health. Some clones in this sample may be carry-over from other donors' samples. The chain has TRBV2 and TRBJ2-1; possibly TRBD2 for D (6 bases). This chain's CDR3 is CASSELAPYNEQFF. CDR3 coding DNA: TGTGCCAGCAGTGAACTAGCGCCATACAATGAGCAGTTCTTC.